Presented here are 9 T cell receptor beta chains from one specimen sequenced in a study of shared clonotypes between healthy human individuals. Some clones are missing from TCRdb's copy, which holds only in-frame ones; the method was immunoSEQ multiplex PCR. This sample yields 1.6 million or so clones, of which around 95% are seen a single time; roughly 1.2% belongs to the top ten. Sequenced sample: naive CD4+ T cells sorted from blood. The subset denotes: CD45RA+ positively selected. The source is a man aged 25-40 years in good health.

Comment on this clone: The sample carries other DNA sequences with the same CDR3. CDR3 sequence: CASSLGQGADTQYF. The DNA of the CDR3 is TGCGCCAGCAGCTTAGGACAGGGTGCGGATACGCAGTATTTT. This rearrangement joins TRBV5-1 to TRBJ2-3; 8 nucleotides line up with TRBD1. The CDR3 contains 14 residues. CDR1 is SGHRS and CDR2 is YFSETQ in the germline V gene. With 2 bases clipped from V and 6 bases from J, the junction kept 5 bases outside the gene matches.

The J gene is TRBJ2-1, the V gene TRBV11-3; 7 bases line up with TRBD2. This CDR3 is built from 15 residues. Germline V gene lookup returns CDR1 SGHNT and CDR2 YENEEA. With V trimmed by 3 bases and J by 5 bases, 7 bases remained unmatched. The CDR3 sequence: CASSFRAGVNNEQFF. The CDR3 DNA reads TGTGCCAGCAGCTTCCGCGCGGGAGTTAACAATGAGCAGTTCTTC.

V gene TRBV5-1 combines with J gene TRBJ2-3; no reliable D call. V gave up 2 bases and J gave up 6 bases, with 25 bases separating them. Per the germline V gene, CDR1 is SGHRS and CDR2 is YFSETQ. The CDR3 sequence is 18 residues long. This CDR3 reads CASSFTANVGPNMDTQYF. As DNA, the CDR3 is TGCGCCAGCAGCTTTACAGCAAACGTAGGACCGAATATGGATACGCAGTATTTT.

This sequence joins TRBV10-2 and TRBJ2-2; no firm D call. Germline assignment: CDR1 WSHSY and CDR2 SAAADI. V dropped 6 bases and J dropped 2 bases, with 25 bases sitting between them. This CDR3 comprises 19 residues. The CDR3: CASRINRGSSLQNTGELFF. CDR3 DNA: TGCGCCAGCAGAATAAATCGTGGGTCATCCCTGCAAAACACCGGGGAGCTGTTTTTT.

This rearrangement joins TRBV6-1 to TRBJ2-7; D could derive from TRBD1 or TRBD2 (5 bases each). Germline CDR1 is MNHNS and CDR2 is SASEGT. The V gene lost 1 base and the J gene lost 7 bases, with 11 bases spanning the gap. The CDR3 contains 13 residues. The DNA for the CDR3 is TGTGCCAGCAGTGAAGGGCTAGGGACGGAGCAGTACTTC. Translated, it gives CASSEGLGTEQYF.

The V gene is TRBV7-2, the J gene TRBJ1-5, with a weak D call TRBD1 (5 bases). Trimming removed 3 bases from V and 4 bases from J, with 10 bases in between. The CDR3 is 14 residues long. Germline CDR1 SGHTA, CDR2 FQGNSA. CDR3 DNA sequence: TGTGCCAGCAGCTTGAAGTGGGGGAATCAGCCCCAGCATTTT. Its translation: CASSLKWGNQPQHF.

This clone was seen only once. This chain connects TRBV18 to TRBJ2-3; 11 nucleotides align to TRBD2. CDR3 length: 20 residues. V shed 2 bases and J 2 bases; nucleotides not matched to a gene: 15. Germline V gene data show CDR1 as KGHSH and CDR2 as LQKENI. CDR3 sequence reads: CASSPVAGTSGFFNTDTQYF. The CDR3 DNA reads TGTGCCAGCTCACCAGTGGCAGGGACTAGCGGCTTCTTCAACACAGATACGCAGTATTTT. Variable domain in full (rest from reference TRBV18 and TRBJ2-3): NAGVMQNPRHLVRRRGQEARLRCSPMKGHSHVYWYRQLPEEGLKFMVYLQKENIIDESGMPKERFSAEFPKEGPSILRIQQVVRGDSAAYFCASSPVAGTSGFFNTDTQYFGPGTRLTVL.

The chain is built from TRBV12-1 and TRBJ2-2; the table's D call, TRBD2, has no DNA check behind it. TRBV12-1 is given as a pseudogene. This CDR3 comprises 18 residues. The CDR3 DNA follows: TGTGCCAGCAGCTTTTGGTTTCCTAGCGGGATCAACACCGGGGAGCTGTTTTTT. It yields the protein CASSFWFPSGINTGELFF.

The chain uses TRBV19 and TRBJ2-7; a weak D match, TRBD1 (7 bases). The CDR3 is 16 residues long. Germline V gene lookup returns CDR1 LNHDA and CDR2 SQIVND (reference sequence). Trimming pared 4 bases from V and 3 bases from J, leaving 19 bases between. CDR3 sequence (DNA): TGTGCCAGTAGTACCTCGGGGGCAGGGGGACGCTACGAGCAGTACTTC. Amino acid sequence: CASSTSGAGGRYEQYF.